This T cell receptor beta chain was captured by sequencing in a study of T-cell memory formation after mild COVID-19. Notes on the study in general: Cross-reactive memory seemingly joined, as some responding clones were found in pre-infection memory.

The CDR3 spans 16 residues. CDR1 MNHEY and CDR2 SMNVEV come from the germline V gene (reference sequence). V lost 10 bases to trimming and J lost 5 bases, with 23 bases between them. In this sample, this clonotype turned up a few times. Its antigen remains unknown. Each CDR3 protein gets one entry after TCRdb re-called the 5' RACE reads with MiXCR. The sample contains hundreds of thousands of distinct CDR3 sequences, approximately 15% of which appear only once. This TCR came from a man aged 18 to 30 who had mild COVID-19 (a few samples of this study predate the infection). Cell type and time point are not known. The rearrangement links TRBV27 to TRBJ2-2; D is perhaps TRBD1 (6 bases). Sequencing was performed on PBMCs or a T cell subset sorted from them (not recorded which). The CDR3 DNA reads TGTGCCATCACCGGGACAAGGGACGCGATGACCGGGGAGCTGTTTTTT. Residues: CAITGTRDAMTGELFF.